This is a list of T cell receptor beta chains from one sample in a study of T cells expressing NK-cell markers. No DNA is given; TCRdb re-called the 5' RACE reads and lists each CDR3 protein once. The sample data list a few hundred thousand distinct CDR3 sequences. The material sequenced was blood T cells: a sorted CD56 or NKG2C T cell subset, CD4+ or CD8+ T cells, or bulk PBMC T cells (not recorded which). Every receptor here comes from a man aged 18 to 29 in good health. Both conserved end residues are part of each CDR3. The order of the fields is J gene, V gene, CDR3 protein.

TRBJ1-2	TRBV12-3/TRBV12-4	CASSFKAGGAGDGYTF
TRBJ1-2	TRBV7-2	CASSYGTSGNYGYTF
TRBJ2-3	TRBV30	CAWSGSIYEDTQYF
TRBJ2-1	TRBV27	CASSLALALYNEQFF
TRBJ2-3	TRBV29-1	CSVEDLWGRGSTDTQYF
TRBJ2-5	TRBV5-1	CASSYKIQETQYF
TRBJ2-1	TRBV7-9	CASSTRTGTSGRHEQFF
TRBJ2-1	TRBV6-2/TRBV6-3	CASSYWGVDRNEQFF
TRBJ1-4	TRBV27	CASSPNPQYRNEKLFF
TRBJ2-5	TRBV10-3	CAISLTGRETQYF
TRBJ2-2	TRBV12-3/TRBV12-4	CASSLLTGGTGELFF
TRBJ2-1	TRBV12-3/TRBV12-4	CASNQGLADYNEQFF
TRBJ2-3	TRBV30	CAWSVYSGTGAHTQYF
TRBJ2-2	TRBV5-5	CASSLQTGANTGELFF
TRBJ2-1	TRBV12-3/TRBV12-4	CASSSYVGEQFF
TRBJ2-1	TRBV20-1	CSARALGQGEYNEQFF
TRBJ2-7	TRBV28	CASSPSPGMVSEQYF
TRBJ2-7	TRBV15	CATSPRRDRVAHEQYF
TRBJ1-5	TRBV12-3/TRBV12-4	CASTAGEGNQPQHF
TRBJ2-1	TRBV7-6	CASSKRGLAGGYNEQFF
TRBJ2-5	TRBV29-1	CSVEEGGGKETQYF
TRBJ2-3	TRBV2	CASSALGSSTDTQYF
TRBJ2-1	TRBV4-2	CASSQEPRSRDNEQFF
TRBJ1-5	TRBV30	CAWSVRRGASQPQHF
TRBJ1-2	TRBV7-9	CASSWDRADGYTF
TRBJ1-5	TRBV6-5	CATRGRGGRSQPQHF
TRBJ2-7	TRBV27	CASSLISAGRLGPYEQYF